This TCR beta chain was obtained from a study of blood T cell repertoires in COVID-19. Across the study: There were acute and convalescent COVID-19 samples, and they came from the United States, Italy and Spain. The analysed material was cDNA or gDNA that came from T cells, B-cell-depleted T cells, or PBMCs.

This CDR3 contains 14 residues. V was cut by 2 bases and J by 3 bases, with 10 bases left in between. The germline gives CDR1 SEHNR, CDR2 FQNEAQ (reference sequence). Per the original data handling: How many nucleated cells were present was estimated from reference gene primer amplification. The table came from immunoSEQ multiplex PCR; TCRdb's copy has only in-frame clones and leaves some out. V and J calls and clone size come straight from that table; D and trimming were deduced from the DNA. The data show roughly 330,000 clones, more than 70% seen once. Sequences were obtained from peripheral blood. This receptor was identified in a man younger than 30 who had recovered from COVID-19. The rearrangement links TRBV7-9 to TRBJ1-2, with a weak D call TRBD1 (6 bases). CDR3 bases: TGTGCCAGCAGCTTATTCCAGGGGCACTATGGCTACACCTTC. Translated, it gives CASSLFQGHYGYTF.